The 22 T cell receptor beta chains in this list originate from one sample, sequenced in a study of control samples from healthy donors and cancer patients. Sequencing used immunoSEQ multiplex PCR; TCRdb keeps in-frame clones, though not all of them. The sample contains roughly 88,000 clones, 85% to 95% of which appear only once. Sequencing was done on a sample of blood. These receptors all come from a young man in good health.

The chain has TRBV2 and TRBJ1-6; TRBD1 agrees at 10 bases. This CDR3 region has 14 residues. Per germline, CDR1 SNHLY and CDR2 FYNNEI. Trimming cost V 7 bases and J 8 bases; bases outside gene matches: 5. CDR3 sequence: CASTGQGGDSPLHF. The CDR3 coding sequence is TGTGCCAGCACCGGACAGGGGGGAGATTCACCCCTCCACTTT.

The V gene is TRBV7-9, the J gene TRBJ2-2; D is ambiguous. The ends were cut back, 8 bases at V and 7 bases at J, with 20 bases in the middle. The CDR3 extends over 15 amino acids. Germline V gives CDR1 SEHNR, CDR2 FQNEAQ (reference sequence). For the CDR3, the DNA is TGTGCCAGCTCCGGAAGCCCGCTCCATGGCGGGGAGCTGTTTTTT. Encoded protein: CASSGSPLHGGELFF.

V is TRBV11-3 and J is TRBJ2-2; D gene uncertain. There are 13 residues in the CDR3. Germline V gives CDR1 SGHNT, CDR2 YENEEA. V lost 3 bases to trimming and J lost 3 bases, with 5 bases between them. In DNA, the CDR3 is TGTGCCAGCAGCTTGACGGACACCGGGGAGCTGTTTTTT. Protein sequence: CASSLTDTGELFF.

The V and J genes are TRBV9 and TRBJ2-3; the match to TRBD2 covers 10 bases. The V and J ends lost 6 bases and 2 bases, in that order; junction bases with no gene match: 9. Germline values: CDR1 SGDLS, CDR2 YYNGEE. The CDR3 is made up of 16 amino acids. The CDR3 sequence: CASNSGRAPDTDTQYF. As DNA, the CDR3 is TGTGCCAGCAACAGCGGGAGGGCTCCTGACACAGATACGCAGTATTTT.

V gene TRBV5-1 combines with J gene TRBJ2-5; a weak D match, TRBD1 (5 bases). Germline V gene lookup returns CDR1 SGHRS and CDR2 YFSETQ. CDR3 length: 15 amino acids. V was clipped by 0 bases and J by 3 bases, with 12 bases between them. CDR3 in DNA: TGCGCCAGCAGCTTGGCAGGGTTTATCAAAGAGACCCAGTACTTC. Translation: CASSLAGFIKETQYF.

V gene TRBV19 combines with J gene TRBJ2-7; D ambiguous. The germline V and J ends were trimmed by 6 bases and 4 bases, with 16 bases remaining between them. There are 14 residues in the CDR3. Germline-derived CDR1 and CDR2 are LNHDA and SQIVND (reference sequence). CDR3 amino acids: CASSTSVGNYEQYF. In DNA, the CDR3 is TGTGCCAGTAGCACCAGTGTGGGTAATTACGAGCAGTACTTC.

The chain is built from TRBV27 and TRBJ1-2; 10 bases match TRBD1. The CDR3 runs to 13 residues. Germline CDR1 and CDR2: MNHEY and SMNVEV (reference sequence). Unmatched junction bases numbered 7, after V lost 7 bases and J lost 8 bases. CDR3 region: CASKLTGGEGYTF. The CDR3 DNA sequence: TGTGCCAGCAAGCTGACAGGGGGCGAGGGCTACACCTTC.

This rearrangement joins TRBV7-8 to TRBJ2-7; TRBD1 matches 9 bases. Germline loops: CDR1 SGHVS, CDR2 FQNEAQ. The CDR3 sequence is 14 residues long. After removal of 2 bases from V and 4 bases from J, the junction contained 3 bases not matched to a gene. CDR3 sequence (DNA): TGTGCCAGCAGCTTATACAGGGGGCAATACGAGCAGTACTTC. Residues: CASSLYRGQYEQYF. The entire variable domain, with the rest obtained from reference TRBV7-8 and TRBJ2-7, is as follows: GAGVSQSPRYKVAKRGQDVALRCDPISGHVSLFWYQQALGQGPEFLTYFQNEAQLDKSGLPSDRFFAERPEGSVSTLKIQRTQQEDSAVYLCASSLYRGQYEQYFGPGTRLTVT.

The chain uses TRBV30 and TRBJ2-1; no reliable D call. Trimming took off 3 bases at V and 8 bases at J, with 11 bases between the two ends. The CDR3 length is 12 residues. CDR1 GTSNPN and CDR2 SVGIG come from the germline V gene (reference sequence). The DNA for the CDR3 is TGTGCCTGGAGCCTTATGAGGTATGAGCAGTTCTTC. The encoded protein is CAWSLMRYEQFF.

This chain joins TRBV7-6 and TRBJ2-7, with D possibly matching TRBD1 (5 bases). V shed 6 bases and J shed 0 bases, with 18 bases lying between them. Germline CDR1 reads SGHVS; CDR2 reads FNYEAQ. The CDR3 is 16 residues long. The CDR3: CASRTWKDKNSYEQYF. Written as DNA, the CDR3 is TGTGCCAGCAGGACCTGGAAGGACAAAAACTCCTACGAGCAGTACTTC.

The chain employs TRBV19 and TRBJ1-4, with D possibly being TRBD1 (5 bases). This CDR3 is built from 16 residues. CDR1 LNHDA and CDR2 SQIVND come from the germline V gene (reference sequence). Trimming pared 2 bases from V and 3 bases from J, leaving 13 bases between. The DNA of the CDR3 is TGTGCCAGTAGTATATGGGGCGCCCGCTCTAATGAAAAACTGTTTTTT. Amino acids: CASSIWGARSNEKLFF. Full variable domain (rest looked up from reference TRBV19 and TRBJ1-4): DGGITQSPKYLFRKEGQNVTLSCEQNLNHDAMYWYRQDPGQGLRLIYYSQIVNDFQKGDIAEGYSVSREKKESFPLTVTSAQKNPTAFYLCASSIWGARSNEKLFFGSGTQLSVL.

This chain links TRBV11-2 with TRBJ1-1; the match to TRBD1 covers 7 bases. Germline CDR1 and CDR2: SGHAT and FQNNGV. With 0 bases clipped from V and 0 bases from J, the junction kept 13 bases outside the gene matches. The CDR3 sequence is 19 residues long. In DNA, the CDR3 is TGTGCCAGCAGCTTAGATCATGGAGGGGGCTGGAACATGAACACTGAAGCTTTCTTT. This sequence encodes CASSLDHGGGWNMNTEAFF.

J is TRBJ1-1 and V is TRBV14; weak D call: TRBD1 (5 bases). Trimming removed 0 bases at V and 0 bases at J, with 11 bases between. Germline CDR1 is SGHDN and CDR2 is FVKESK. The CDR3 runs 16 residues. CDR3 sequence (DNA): TGTGCCAGCAGCCAAGATCCGGGACGGATGAACACTGAAGCTTTCTTT. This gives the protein CASSQDPGRMNTEAFF. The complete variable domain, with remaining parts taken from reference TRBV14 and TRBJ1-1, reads EAGVTQFPSHSVIEKGQTVTLRCDPISGHDNLYWYRRVMGKEIKFLLHFVKESKQDESGMPNNRFLAERTGGTYSTLKVQPAELEDSGVYFCASSQDPGRMNTEAFFGQGTRLTVV.

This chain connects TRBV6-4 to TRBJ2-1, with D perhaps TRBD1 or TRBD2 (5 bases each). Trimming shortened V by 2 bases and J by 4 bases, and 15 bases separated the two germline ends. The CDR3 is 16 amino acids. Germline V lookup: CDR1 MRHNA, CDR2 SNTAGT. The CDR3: CASSDMVGDGYNEQFF. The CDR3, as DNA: TGTGCCAGCAGTGACATGGTGGGGGACGGTTACAATGAGCAGTTCTTC.

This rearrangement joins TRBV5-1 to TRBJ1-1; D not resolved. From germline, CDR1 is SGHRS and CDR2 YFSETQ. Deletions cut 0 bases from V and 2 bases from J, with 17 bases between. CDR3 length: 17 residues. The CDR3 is CASSLGDLAAFNTEAFF. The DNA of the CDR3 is TGCGCCAGCAGCTTGGGCGATTTGGCGGCGTTTAACACTGAAGCTTTCTTT.

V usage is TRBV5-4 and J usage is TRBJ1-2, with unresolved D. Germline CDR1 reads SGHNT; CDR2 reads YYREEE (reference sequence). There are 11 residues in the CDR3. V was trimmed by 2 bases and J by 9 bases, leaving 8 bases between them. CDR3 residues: CASSFGRSYTF. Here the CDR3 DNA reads TGTGCCAGCAGCTTCGGCCGTAGCTACACCTTC.

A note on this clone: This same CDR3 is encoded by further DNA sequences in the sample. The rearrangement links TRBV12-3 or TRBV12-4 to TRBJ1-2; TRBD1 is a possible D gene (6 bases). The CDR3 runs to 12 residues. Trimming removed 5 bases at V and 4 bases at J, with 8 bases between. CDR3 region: CASSLQGYGYTF. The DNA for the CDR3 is TGTGCCAGCAGTCTACAGGGCTATGGCTACACCTTC.

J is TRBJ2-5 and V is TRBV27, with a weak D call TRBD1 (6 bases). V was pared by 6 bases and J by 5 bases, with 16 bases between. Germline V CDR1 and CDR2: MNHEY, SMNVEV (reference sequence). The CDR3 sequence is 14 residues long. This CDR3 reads CASSPDRGGETQYF. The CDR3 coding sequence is TGTGCCAGCAGCCCGGACAGAGGTGGGGAGACCCAGTACTTC.

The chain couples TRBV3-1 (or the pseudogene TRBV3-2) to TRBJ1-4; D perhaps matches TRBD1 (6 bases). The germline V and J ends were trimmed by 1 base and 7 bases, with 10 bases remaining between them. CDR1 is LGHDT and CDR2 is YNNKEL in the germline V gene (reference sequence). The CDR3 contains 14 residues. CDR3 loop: CASSQAGAGEKLFF. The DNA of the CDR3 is TGTGCCAGCAGCCAAGCAGGGGCGGGTGAAAAACTGTTTTTT.

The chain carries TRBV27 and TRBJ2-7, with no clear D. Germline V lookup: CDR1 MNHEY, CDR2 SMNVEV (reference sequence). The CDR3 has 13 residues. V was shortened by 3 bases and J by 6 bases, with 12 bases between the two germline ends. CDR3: CASSFTNAIEQYF. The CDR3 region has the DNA TGTGCCAGCAGTTTTACAAATGCGATCGAGCAGTACTTC.

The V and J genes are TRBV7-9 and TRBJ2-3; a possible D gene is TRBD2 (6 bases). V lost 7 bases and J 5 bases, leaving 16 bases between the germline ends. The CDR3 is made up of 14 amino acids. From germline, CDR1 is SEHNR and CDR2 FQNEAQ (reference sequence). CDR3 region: CASIYSRDIDTQYF. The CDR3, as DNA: TGTGCCAGCATCTACTCGCGGGATATAGATACGCAGTATTTT.

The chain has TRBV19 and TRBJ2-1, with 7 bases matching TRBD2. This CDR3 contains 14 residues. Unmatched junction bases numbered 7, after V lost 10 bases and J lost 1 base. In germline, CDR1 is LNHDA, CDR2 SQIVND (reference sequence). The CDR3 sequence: CATQRGVSYNEQFF. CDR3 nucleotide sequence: TGTGCCACCCAGCGGGGAGTTTCCTACAATGAGCAGTTCTTC.